Sequencing of this T cell receptor (beta chain) was carried out in a study of graft-versus-host responses after intestinal transplantation. In regard to this clone: Its target is unknown.

Profiling relied on immunoSEQ multiplex PCR, and the TCRdb table lists in-frame clones only, not all of them. The sample shows more than 90,000 clones, roughly 92% of them seen only once. The source of this sequence is a human donor who was the organ donor for an intestinal transplant. The specimen comprised unstimulated CD4+ T cells sorted from spleen or lymph node cells, sampled before transplant.

The CDR3 here is CSAAAPTEAFF. The CDR3 DNA reads TGCAGTGCTGCCGCCCCCACTGAAGCTTTCTTT. This chain links TRBV20-1 with TRBJ1-1; D unclear. Per the germline V gene, CDR1 is DFQATT and CDR2 is SNEGSKA (reference sequence). This CDR3 has 11 amino acids. The V end was cut by 5 bases, the J end by 4 bases, with 8 bases between.